The present entry profiles one TCR beta chain with its context. The PCR made use of 60 Vbeta and 13 Jbeta primers. Clones were sequenced by immunoSEQ multiplex PCR, and TCRdb holds only the in-frame ones, with some missing. The table lists about 120,000 clones, about 79% of them singletons. Germline V lookup: CDR1 SGHNT, CDR2 YYREEE (reference sequence). CDR3 length: 14 amino acids. Deletions cut 0 bases from V and 0 bases from J, with 5 bases between. This entry is derived from a study of cytomegalovirus exposure and HLA in healthy donors. This TCR was recovered from a man younger than 40 in good health and CMV-seropositive. The gene calls are TRBV5-4 and TRBJ2-3; no clear D. Sequenced material: PBMCs. CDR3 protein: CASSLVESTDTQYF. DNA for the CDR3: TGTGCCAGCAGCTTGGTCGAGAGCACAGATACGCAGTATTTT.